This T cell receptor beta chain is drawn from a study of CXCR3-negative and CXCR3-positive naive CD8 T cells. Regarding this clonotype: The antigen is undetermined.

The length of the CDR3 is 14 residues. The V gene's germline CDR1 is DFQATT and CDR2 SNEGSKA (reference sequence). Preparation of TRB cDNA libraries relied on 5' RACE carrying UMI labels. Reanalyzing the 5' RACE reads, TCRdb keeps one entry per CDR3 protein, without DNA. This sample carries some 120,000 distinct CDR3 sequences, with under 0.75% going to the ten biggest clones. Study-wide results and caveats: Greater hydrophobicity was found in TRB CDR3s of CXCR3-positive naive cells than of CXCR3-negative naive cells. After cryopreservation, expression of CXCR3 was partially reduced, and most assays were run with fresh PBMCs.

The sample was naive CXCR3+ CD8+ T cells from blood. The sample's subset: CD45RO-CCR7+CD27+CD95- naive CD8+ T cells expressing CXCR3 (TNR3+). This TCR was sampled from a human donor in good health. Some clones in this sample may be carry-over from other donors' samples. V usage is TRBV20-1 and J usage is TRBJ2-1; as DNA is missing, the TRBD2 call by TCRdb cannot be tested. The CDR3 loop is CSAPSWESSNEQFF.